A selection of T cell receptor beta chains follows, all from one sample in a study of human T cells and chemical hapten exposure. TCRdb passed the RACE reads through MiXCR, listing each CDR3 protein once. This sample has a few hundred thousand distinct CDR3 sequences, with approximately 7.5% found just once. The sample in question was whole blood, obtained in connection with sensitization to the hapten diphenylcyclopropenone (DPC). The receptors were gathered from a man aged 18 to 29 with alopecia areata. Some clones in this sample may be carry-over from other donors' samples. CDR3s include the opening cysteine and the closing phenylalanine or tryptophan. Fields, in order: clone size, J gene, V gene, D gene, CDR3 DNA, CDR3 protein. A D gene is named only where the DNA matches it firmly. Rows may omit the clone size; those that give it use once, few, many or a size class.

clone_size: many; j_call: TRBJ2-2; v_call: TRBV20-1; d_call: NA; cdr3_nt: TGCAGTGCTGAAGTTACAGGGACCGGGGAGCTGTTTTTT; cdr3_aa: CSAEVTGTGELFF
clone_size: NA; j_call: TRBJ2-2; v_call: TRBV2; d_call: NA; cdr3_nt: TGTGCCAGCACTCCCTCAGGGTTAACCGGGGAGCTGTTTTTT; cdr3_aa: CASTPSGLTGELFF
clone_size: NA; j_call: TRBJ2-2; v_call: TRBV7-2; d_call: NA; cdr3_nt: TGTGCCAGCAGCTTAGCGCCAGGGGGACTCACCGGGGAGCTGTTTTTT; cdr3_aa: CASSLAPGGLTGELFF
clone_size: many; j_call: TRBJ1-3; v_call: TRBV5-5; d_call: TRBD1; cdr3_nt: TGTGCCAGCAGCCCGACGGTCATGGGACAGGTGGCTGGAAACACCATATATTTT; cdr3_aa: CASSPTVMGQVAGNTIYF
clone_size: few; j_call: TRBJ1-6; v_call: TRBV12-3/TRBV12-4; d_call: NA; cdr3_nt: TGTGCCAGCAGTTTAGAGGGGAGAGGTTCCACACCCCTCCACTTT; cdr3_aa: CASSLEGRGSTPLHF
clone_size: few; j_call: TRBJ1-6; v_call: TRBV27; d_call: NA; cdr3_nt: TGTGCCAGCCGCTTCGTCGGTGGGGTCTATAATTCACCCCTCCACTTT; cdr3_aa: CASRFVGGVYNSPLHF
clone_size: NA; j_call: TRBJ2-2; v_call: TRBV12-3/TRBV12-4; d_call: TRBD1; cdr3_nt: TGTGCCAGCAGCCAAGACAGGGGGCAAGACACCGGGGAGCTGTTTTTT; cdr3_aa: CASSQDRGQDTGELFF
clone_size: few; j_call: TRBJ1-1; v_call: TRBV7-9; d_call: NA; cdr3_nt: TGTGCCAGCAGCTCATTCTGGGAGGGGGAGAACACTGAAGCTTTCTTT; cdr3_aa: CASSSFWEGENTEAFF
clone_size: NA; j_call: TRBJ2-7; v_call: TRBV28; d_call: TRBD2; cdr3_nt: TGTGCCAGCAGTCCCGGGACTAGTCTGCGGCAGTACTTC; cdr3_aa: CASSPGTSLRQYF
clone_size: many; j_call: TRBJ1-1; v_call: TRBV10-3; d_call: NA; cdr3_nt: TGTGCCATCACCTCAGAGGGGGGACTTGAAGCTTTCTTT; cdr3_aa: CAITSEGGLEAFF
clone_size: few; j_call: TRBJ1-5; v_call: TRBV28; d_call: NA; cdr3_nt: TGTGCCAGCAGTCGGACTCTCGGAGGTGGCAATCAGCCCCAGCATTTT; cdr3_aa: CASSRTLGGGNQPQHF
clone_size: few; j_call: TRBJ1-1; v_call: TRBV7-2; d_call: NA; cdr3_nt: TGTGCCAGCAGCAGAACCGCGGAGGGCTTTGCTTTCTTT; cdr3_aa: CASSRTAEGFAFF
clone_size: few; j_call: TRBJ2-7; v_call: TRBV18; d_call: TRBD1; cdr3_nt: TGTGCCAGCTCACCGACAGGGCTTTCCTACGAGCAGTACTTC; cdr3_aa: CASSPTGLSYEQYF
clone_size: many; j_call: TRBJ1-1; v_call: TRBV9; d_call: TRBD1; cdr3_nt: TGTGCCAGCAGAGGACAGGGCGCTGAAGCTTTCTTT; cdr3_aa: CASRGQGAEAFF
clone_size: few; j_call: TRBJ1-6; v_call: TRBV10-3; d_call: TRBD1; cdr3_nt: TGTGCCATCAGTGAAAATCGCCGACAGGGGGATTCACCCCTCCACTTT; cdr3_aa: CAISENRRQGDSPLHF
clone_size: few; j_call: TRBJ1-1; v_call: TRBV6-4; d_call: TRBD1; cdr3_nt: TGTGCCAGCAGGGTTACAGGGGAAACGCCTGAAGCTTTCTTT; cdr3_aa: CASRVTGETPEAFF
clone_size: NA; j_call: TRBJ1-5; v_call: TRBV28; d_call: NA; cdr3_nt: TGTGCCAGCAGTTTACCGGGACACGTCGAAAGTGAGCCCCAGCATTTT; cdr3_aa: CASSLPGHVESEPQHF
clone_size: once; j_call: TRBJ1-6; v_call: TRBV7-6; d_call: NA; cdr3_nt: TGTGCCAGCAGCCGCAGCCGGGACACTACCTTTCATTCACCCCTCCACTTT; cdr3_aa: CASSRSRDTTFHSPLHF
clone_size: NA; j_call: TRBJ2-7; v_call: TRBV12-3/TRBV12-4; d_call: TRBD1; cdr3_nt: TGTGCCAGCAGCTATCGGCCGGGGACAGGGCTGTACGAGCAGTACTTC; cdr3_aa: CASSYRPGTGLYEQYF
clone_size: few; j_call: TRBJ1-3; v_call: TRBV9; d_call: NA; cdr3_nt: TGTGCCAGCAGCGTAGACGGTATCTCTGGAAACACCATATATTTT; cdr3_aa: CASSVDGISGNTIYF
clone_size: NA; j_call: TRBJ2-5; v_call: TRBV29-1; d_call: TRBD1; cdr3_nt: TGCAGCGTTGAAGGACAGGGGAGCGAGACCCAGTACTTC; cdr3_aa: CSVEGQGSETQYF
clone_size: many; j_call: TRBJ2-7; v_call: TRBV3-1; d_call: NA; cdr3_nt: TGTGCCAGCAGCCAGAGGGAATACGAGCAGTACTTC; cdr3_aa: CASSQREYEQYF
clone_size: NA; j_call: TRBJ1-5; v_call: TRBV20-1; d_call: NA; cdr3_nt: TGCAGTGCTAGAGCGGGGGCGCAGCCCCAGCATTTT; cdr3_aa: CSARAGAQPQHF
clone_size: NA; j_call: TRBJ1-3; v_call: TRBV12-3/TRBV12-4; d_call: NA; cdr3_nt: TGTGCCAGCGCTAAGGGACGGCTCTCTGGAAACACCATATATTTT; cdr3_aa: CASAKGRLSGNTIYF
clone_size: NA; j_call: TRBJ1-2; v_call: TRBV2; d_call: NA; cdr3_nt: TGTGCCAGCAAGGAGCCAAACCCCGACTACACCTTC; cdr3_aa: CASKEPNPDYTF
clone_size: NA; j_call: TRBJ2-7; v_call: TRBV7-2; d_call: TRBD2; cdr3_nt: TGTGCCAGCAGCTTGGTAGCGGGGACTGCCTACGAGCAGTACTTC; cdr3_aa: CASSLVAGTAYEQYF
clone_size: NA; j_call: TRBJ1-4; v_call: TRBV20-1; d_call: TRBD1; cdr3_nt: TGCAGTGCTAACGGGGTCGGGACAGGGAATGAAAAACTGTTTTTT; cdr3_aa: CSANGVGTGNEKLFF
clone_size: NA; j_call: TRBJ1-3; v_call: TRBV15; d_call: NA; cdr3_nt: TGTGCCACCAGCAGCCCGGGACAAGGAAACACCATATATTTT; cdr3_aa: CATSSPGQGNTIYF
clone_size: NA; j_call: TRBJ2-2; v_call: TRBV7-2; d_call: TRBD1; cdr3_nt: TGTGCCAGCAACTTAGTCGGGACAGATAACACCGGGGAGCTGTTTTTT; cdr3_aa: CASNLVGTDNTGELFF